The 19 T cell receptor beta chains below come from one sample, sequenced in a study of blood T cell repertoires in COVID-19 (dated by TCRdb to 2018 to 2021). Receptor libraries were prepared by the immunoSEQ multiplex PCR assay. In its TCRdb copy, this immuneACCESS table keeps in-frame sequences only and misses some clones. Where compared with another copy, unresolved V genes explain less than half of these, and the others have no known cause. A total of about 440,000 clones appear in this sample, about 89% of them only once. Of the sample, roughly 4.3% is held by the ten largest clones. The source material was peripheral blood. Every receptor here comes from a woman between 25 and 40 years old with acute or convalescent COVID-19.

The gene calls are TRBV6-5 and TRBJ2-3; maybe TRBD2 (7 bases). V dropped 0 bases and J dropped 7 bases, with 14 bases sitting between them. The CDR3 contains 15 residues. CDR1 and CDR2 (germline): MNHEY, SVGAGI. CDR3 nucleotides: TGTGCCAGCAGTTACTCTGAGGGGGGGCCGAATACGCAGTATTTT. Translated: CASSYSEGGPNTQYF.

The chain couples TRBV30 to TRBJ1-1; D is possibly TRBD1 (6 bases). Looked up from germline, CDR1 is GTSNPN and CDR2 is SVGIG (reference sequence). Trimming left V 5 bases short and J 5 bases short, with 9 bases between. There are 11 residues in the CDR3. CDR3 DNA: TGTGCCTGGCACAGGGTTACTGAAGCTTTCTTT. Residues: CAWHRVTEAFF.

This clone has only one observation. The genes are TRBV7-9 and TRBJ2-3; TRBD2 matches at 9 bases. The germline V gene has CDR1 SEHNR and CDR2 FQNEAQ (reference sequence). The junction had 9 bases not matched to a gene; V was cut back by 5 bases and J by 6 bases. The CDR3 length is 15 residues. The DNA for the CDR3 is TGTGCCAGCAGCCCGAGGGGAAGCGGGGGGGATACGCAGTATTTT. Translating gives CASSPRGSGGDTQYF.

Only a few counts were recorded for this clone. The chain has TRBV4-1 and TRBJ2-1; TRBD2 might be the D (5 bases). The CDR3 contains 16 residues. V was trimmed by 0 bases and J by 8 bases, leaving 17 bases between them. Germline V gives CDR1 MGHRA, CDR2 YSYEKL. CDR3 DNA sequence: TGCGCCAGCAGCCAAGATAGAGCGCGGCGAGGGTATGAGCAGTTCTTC. This translates into CASSQDRARRGYEQFF.

The V gene is TRBV18, the J gene TRBJ1-2, with 7 bases matching TRBD1. In germline, CDR1 is KGHSH, CDR2 LQKENI. The CDR3 totals 15 residues. V was clipped by 2 bases and J by 6 bases; unmatched bases: 9. In DNA form, the CDR3 reads TGTGCCAGCTCACCAAACACAGGGGTAGAGAATGGCTACACCTTC. Translated: CASSPNTGVENGYTF.

The chain has TRBV29-1 and TRBJ2-7; the match to TRBD1 covers 10 bases. The germline CDR1 and CDR2 sequences are SQVTM and ANQGSEA. This CDR3 has 14 amino acids. Trimming cost V 6 bases and J 2 bases; bases outside gene matches: 7. The CDR3 coding sequence is TGCAGCGTCAAAGGGACAGGGGTTCCCTACGAGCAGTACTTC. Encoded protein: CSVKGTGVPYEQYF.

The J gene is TRBJ1-6, the V gene TRBV6-6; 7 bases are shared with TRBD1. The ends lost 5 bases at V and 2 bases at J; junction bases unmatched: 9. The germline V gene encodes CDR1 MNHNY and CDR2 SVGAGI (reference sequence). This CDR3 is 17 amino acids long. The CDR3 nucleotides read TGTGCCAGCAGTCACCGGGACAGTGGACCCTATAATTCACCCCTCCACTTT. Encoded protein: CASSHRDSGPYNSPLHF.

This clone appeared a single time. The chain has TRBV7-9 and TRBJ2-1; TRBD2 matches at 11 bases. Germline CDR1 and CDR2: SEHNR and FQNEAQ (reference sequence). J gave up 7 bases and V 3 bases, and 2 bases lay outside the gene matches. The CDR3 is made up of 14 amino acids. CDR3 loop: CASSFSGGANEQFF. CDR3 nucleotide sequence: TGTGCCAGCAGCTTTAGCGGGGGGGCGAATGAGCAGTTCTTC.

This rearrangement joins TRBV1 to TRBJ2-5; TRBD2 is the table's D call and was not checked against the DNA. TRBV1 is noted as a pseudogene. The CDR3 loop spans 15 amino acids. The CDR3 protein is CTSSRSGGAGETQYF. The DNA of the CDR3 is TGCACCAGCAGCCGTAGCGGGGGGGCGGGTGAGACCCAGTACTTC.

J is TRBJ2-7 and V is TRBV28, with a tentative D call TRBD1 (6 bases). Germline loops: CDR1 MDHEN, CDR2 SYDVKM. V lost 8 bases, J lost 0 bases, and 14 bases lay in between. This CDR3 region has 14 residues. CDR3 coding DNA: TGTGCCAGCGCTTCTCAGGGGAGCTCCTACGAGCAGTACTTC. The encoded protein is CASASQGSSYEQYF.

This chain links TRBV11-2 with TRBJ1-2; D is ambiguous. The V and J ends lost 2 bases and 0 bases respectively, with 4 bases between them. Per the germline V gene, CDR1 is SGHAT and CDR2 is FQNNGV. The CDR3 has 13 amino acids. The CDR3 sequence is CASSLLANYGYTF. CDR3 DNA: TGTGCCAGCAGCTTATTAGCTAACTATGGCTACACCTTC.

This chain joins TRBV28 and TRBJ2-1, with D tentatively TRBD1 (6 bases). This CDR3 is built from 14 residues. Trimming took off 6 bases at V and 2 bases at J, with 11 bases between the two ends. Germline V gene sequence: CDR1 MDHEN, CDR2 SYDVKM. CDR3 protein: CASSPQGPYNEQFF. The CDR3 DNA is TGTGCCAGCAGCCCTCAGGGGCCCTACAATGAGCAGTTCTTC.

The genes are TRBV7-2 and TRBJ2-3, with 7 bases lining up with TRBD2. Germline-derived CDR1 and CDR2 are SGHTA and FQGNSA. The CDR3 loop spans 14 amino acids. With 3 bases clipped from V and 5 bases from J, the junction kept 5 bases outside the gene matches. DNA of the CDR3: TGTGCCAGCAGCTTGACGGGGGGTTTAGATACGCAGTATTTT. Its translation is CASSLTGGLDTQYF.

CDR3: CATGGQGAIGELFF. The CDR3 DNA follows: TGTGCCACTGGGGGACAGGGGGCTATCGGGGAGCTGTTTTTT. The V call is TRBV28, the J call TRBJ2-2, with 12 bases matching TRBD1. CDR1 MDHEN and CDR2 SYDVKM come from the germline V gene. The CDR3 covers 14 residues. V was pared by 10 bases and J by 7 bases, with 7 bases of the junction left unmatched.

The V and J genes are TRBV12-3 or TRBV12-4 and TRBJ1-4; 8 bases map to TRBD1. This CDR3 is 13 amino acids long. Losses at the gene ends were 3 bases for V and 8 bases for J; bases not matched to a gene: 2. For the CDR3, the DNA is TGTGCCAGCAGTTTTAACAGGGGGGAAAAACTGTTTTTT. This translates into CASSFNRGEKLFF.

This CDR3 reads CASSLRGTTLDGYTF. The CDR3 nucleotides read TGCGCCAGCAGCCTCAGAGGAACTACATTGGATGGCTACACCTTC. The chain uses TRBV5-1 and TRBJ1-2; no firm D call. CDR1 SGHRS and CDR2 YFSETQ come from the germline V gene. V gave up 4 bases and J gave up 6 bases, with 19 bases separating them. The CDR3 consists of 15 residues.

This clone was picked up a small number of times. The genes are TRBV15 and TRBJ1-2; 7 bases are shared with TRBD1. Germline CDR1 and CDR2: LNHNV and YYDKDF (reference sequence). The CDR3 is 16 amino acids. V lost 0 bases and J lost 8; bases outside the gene matches: 12. CDR3 region: CATSRDRQGALRGYTF. The DNA for the CDR3 is TGTGCCACCAGCAGAGACAGACAGGGAGCGCTTAGGGGCTACACCTTC.

The J gene is TRBJ1-1, the V gene TRBV28; a possible D gene is TRBD1 (6 bases). V was cut by 2 bases and J by 8 bases, with 15 bases left in between. CDR1 is MDHEN, CDR2 SYDVKM, per germline. This CDR3 contains 14 residues. CDR3 region: CASSLEGHPREAFF. In DNA, the CDR3 is TGTGCCAGCAGTTTAGAGGGACACCCTAGGGAAGCTTTCTTT.

CDR3 sequence reads: CASSLYRDSSYEQYF. The CDR3 nucleotides are TGTGCCAGCTCACTCTACCGGGACAGCTCCTACGAGCAGTACTTC. The V gene is TRBV18, the J gene TRBJ2-7, with 7 bases lining up with TRBD1. CDR1 and CDR2 (germline): KGHSH, LQKENI. J gave up 0 bases and V 4 bases, and 6 bases lay outside the gene matches. The CDR3 is 15 residues long.